The sequence of this T cell receptor (beta chain) was determined in a study of regulatory T cells in long-lasting Graves disease. Building the TCR beta libraries relied on iRepertoire HTBI primers, and CDR3 regions underwent Arm-PCR. TCRdb analysed the multiplex PCR reads with MiXCR anew, one entry per CDR3 protein. The table lists 450,000 to 600,000 distinct CDR3 sequences, about 14% of them singletons. The time point was: newly diagnosed GD, antithyroid drugs for less than 3 months. PBMC RNA served as the TCR library source. Comment on this clonotype: Its antigen is unknown.

Per the germline V gene, CDR1 is SGHTA and CDR2 is FQGNSA. V was trimmed by 3 bases and J by 8 bases, leaving 14 bases between them. The CDR3 extends over 14 amino acids. Study results and limitations: Authors noted too few samples as a limitation.

This sample also appeared in a second study, on T cells in Graves' hyperthyroidism and ophthalmopathy. As reported in that work: Across 18 months, stable Graves' hyperthyroidism was marked by no progression to ophthalmopathy. Patients were excluded for uncontrolled infection, other autoimmune disease, pregnancy or lactation.

The TCR originated in a man aged 30 to 45 with Graves disease. V usage is TRBV7-2 and J usage is TRBJ2-4; maybe TRBD1 (5 bases). Sequencing used peripheral blood mononuclear cells (PBMCs), obtained at new diagnosis, from a patient treated with antithyroid drugs. The CDR3 DNA follows: TGTGCCAGCAGCTTCCAGTCTTCCAGGGACATTCAGTACTTC. Translation gives CASSFQSSRDIQYF. Full variable domain (outside the CDR3, taken from reference TRBV7-2 and TRBJ2-4): GAGVSQSPSNKVTEKGKDVELRCDPISGHTALYWYRQSLGQGLEFLIYFQGNSAPDKSGLPSDRFSAERTGGSVSTLTIQRTQQEDSAVYLCASSFQSSRDIQYFGAGTRLSVL.